This T cell receptor (beta chain) was documented in a study of shared clonotypes between healthy human individuals (dated by TCRdb to 2018 to 2020). Background for the entire study: The cohort included a few men and a couple of women between 18 and 49 years of age. Different laboratories and diverse techniques were used to prepare libraries and sequence TCR repertoires, to increase sequencing depth and limit assay-specific biases. For each donor, CD4 naive and CD4 memory were each given three plates, CD8 naive was given two plates, and CD8 memory was given one plate. Between about 0.8 and 9 billion PBMCs per donor were obtained by leukapheresis. Blood TCR repertoires of roughly five healthy adults were deeply sequenced to estimate repertoire size and the extent of clonotype sharing between individuals.

Cut back by 5 bases and 3 bases, the V and J ends lie 8 bases apart. The CDR3, from cysteine to phenylalanine, totals 13 residues. Of the read, only the CDR3 DNA is kept; its 39 bases are in frame from base 1. CDR1 and CDR2, looked up from the germline V gene (reference sequence), are SEHNR and FQNEAQ. Using the deep immunoSEQ assay, TCR CDR3 regions were amplified from genomic DNA by multiplex PCR. For each cell subset, the extracted genomic DNA was distributed evenly across all wells of several immunoSEQ 96-well plates, and each plate served as one replicate. For sorted subsets, around 200 ng genomic DNA, equal to about 30,000 T cell genomes, was loaded into each replicate PCR. Purified libraries were measured with a Qubit 3.0 fluorometer, size-checked on a Bioanalyzer 2100, and measured again with the KAPA Library Quantification kit. A separate single-read 150-cycle Illumina NextSeq 550 flow cell was used to sequence each immunoSEQ 96-well plate. Under the source paper's analysis protocol: Because the immunoSEQ output included only junctional sequences and no quality scores, the filtering could not be the same as the filtering used for full-length reads. To assign V/J genes and CDR3, sequences were annotated against IMGT germline references using PyIR, a Python wrapper for IgBLAST v1.9. Reads were filtered out if the reads had weak V/J assignments (E-value above 1e-6), no CDR3, stop codons, out-of-frame junctions, or ambiguous translated residues. V3J clonotypes were defined by identical inferred V gene, J gene, and CDR3 amino acid sequence. To compute the percentage overlap between repertoires, the number of shared unique clonotypes was divided by the size of the smaller repertoire. Richness of each repertoire was evaluated using RTK rarefaction, the Chao1 estimator, and Recon v2.1 estimates of unobserved clonotypes. Generation probabilities for all TCRbeta clonotypes obtained by the gDNA method from several donors were computed using OLGA. This immuneACCESS table, as held by TCRdb, lists in-frame sequences with V and J called but not all clones. Of the missing ones, under half trace to an unresolved V gene in checked studies; the others have no known cause. The V and J calls and the clone size are those of that table, but D and trimming were determined from the DNA. The table for this sample lists around 2.1 million clones; about 93% of them were counted only once. Jointly, the top ten make up more than 1.5% of the sample.

CD8 naive samples were CD45RO-negative cells positively selected for CCR7, giving a CD45RA+CCR7+ population that excluded TemRA cells. Donors were healthy HIV-negative adults with no recently reported acute infections or vaccinations. All donors were Caucasian adults living in Nashville, Tennessee, USA. After blood collection by leukapheresis, PBMCs were isolated using Ficoll-Histopaque density gradient centrifugation and then cryopreserved in the vapor phase of liquid nitrogen. Analytical flow cytometry was used to check the purity and quantity of every magnetically sorted T cell population. Genomic DNA was isolated from every sorted fraction and measured by UV absorbance on a Nanodrop 2000c. Broader findings and caveats from the paper: The genetic and exposure-history diversity represented was limited by the small number of donors. Pairwise subsampling led to the expectation that sequencing depth would affect the degree of clonotype sharing among donors. Sampling was restricted to blood, and TCR repertoires in tissue are likely to differ from TCR repertoires in blood. Naive subsets generally had larger estimated clonotype richness than memory subsets. Compared with non-shared clonotypes, clonotypes shared by all four sorted-subset donors had higher generation probabilities. Rarefaction of sorted-subset datasets indicated incomplete sequencing despite the large sequencing depth. About 5% of naive CD4, roughly 3.6% of naive CD8, 2.3% of memory CD4, and over 0.35% of memory CD8 clonotypes were shared across a few donors.

Points on this clone: Which antigen it targets is not known. One base away there is no much larger clone; base qualities are not given.

The sequenced sample was naive CD8+ T cells from PBMCs. The cell subset or site label for this specimen denotes: CD45RA+CCR7+. This clonotype originated in a man aged 18 to 35 in good health. Some clones in this sample may be carry-over from other donors' samples. The receptor chain draws on TRBV7-9 and TRBJ2-1, with the D call tentatively TRBD1 or TRBD2, each fitting 5 bases. In nucleotides, the sequence is TGTGCCAGCAGCCGAGGGGTCTACAATGAGCAGTTCTTC. The resulting protein is CASSRGVYNEQFF.